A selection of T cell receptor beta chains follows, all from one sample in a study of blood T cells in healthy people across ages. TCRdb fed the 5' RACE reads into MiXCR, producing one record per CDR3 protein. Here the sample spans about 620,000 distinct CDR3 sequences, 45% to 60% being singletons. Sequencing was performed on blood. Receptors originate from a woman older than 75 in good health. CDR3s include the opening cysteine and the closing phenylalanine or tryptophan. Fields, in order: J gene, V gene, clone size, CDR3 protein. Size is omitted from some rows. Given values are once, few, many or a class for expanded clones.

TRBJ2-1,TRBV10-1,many,CASSELAGEVNEQFF
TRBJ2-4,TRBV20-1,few,CSARPRAGGLAKNIQYF
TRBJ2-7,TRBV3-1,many,CASSQTGTRVNEQYF
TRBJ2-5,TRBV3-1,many,CASSQEGYQTYF
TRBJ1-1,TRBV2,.,CASSQTRNTEAFF
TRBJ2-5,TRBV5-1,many,CASSPESSQETQYF
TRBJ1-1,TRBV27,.,CASSRRTGSNTEAFF
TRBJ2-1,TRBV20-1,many,CSAMLWYNEQFF
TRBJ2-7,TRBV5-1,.,CASSSWPTGGGNIYEQYF
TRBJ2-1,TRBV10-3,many,CAISPLRDRVRNEQFF
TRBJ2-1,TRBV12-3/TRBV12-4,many,CASRPGLNYNEQFF
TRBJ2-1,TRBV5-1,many,CASSLEAGPYNEQFF
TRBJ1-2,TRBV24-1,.,CATSVPGSGYTF
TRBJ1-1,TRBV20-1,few,CSAPGAVNTEAFF
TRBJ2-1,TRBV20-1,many,CSAKRATSYNEQFF
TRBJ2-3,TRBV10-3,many,CAISGPVTDTQYF
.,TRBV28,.,CASRAGGRSHEQYF
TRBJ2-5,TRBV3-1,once,CASSQDRGRTETQYF
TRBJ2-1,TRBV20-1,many,CSARTNSSYNEQFF
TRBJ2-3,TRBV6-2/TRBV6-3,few,CASSSRIRNPTDTQYF
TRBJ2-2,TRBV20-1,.,CSAISAMGTGELFF
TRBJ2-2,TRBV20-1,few,CSARAYTGELFF
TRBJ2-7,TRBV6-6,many,CASRGGGAYEQYF
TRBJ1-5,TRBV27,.,CASSLQGLGNQPQHF
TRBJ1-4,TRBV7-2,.,CASSTGGGGEKLFF
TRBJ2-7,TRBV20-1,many,CSALLDTTYEQYF
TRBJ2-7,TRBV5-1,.,CASSIRDRGSDEQYF
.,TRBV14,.,CASSQDGTNNYEQYF
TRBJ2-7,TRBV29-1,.,CSAGQYVVEQYF
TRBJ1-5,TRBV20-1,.,CSARAPGRGNQPQHF
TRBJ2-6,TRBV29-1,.,CSVAPSGANVLTF
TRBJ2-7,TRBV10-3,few,CAAGDRGGYEQYF
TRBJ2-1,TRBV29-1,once,CSVAVAPSGYNEQFF
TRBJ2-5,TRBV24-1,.,CATSDPNPVGETQYF
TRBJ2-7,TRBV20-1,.,CSATRDSGSEQYF